These 31 T cell receptor beta chains were sequenced from one sample in a study of T cell responses to AZD1222 COVID-19 vaccine (dated by TCRdb to about 2021). The meaning of the sample's time point label: about 28 days (+/-7) after the second vaccine dose. The receptor library was made with the immunoSEQ multiplex PCR assay. As stored in TCRdb, this immuneACCESS dataset retains in-frame rearrangements with V and J assigned. A fraction of the clones does not appear; measured against another copy, unresolved V genes explain less than half of the discrepancy, and the remainder lacks a known reason. This sample has 100,000 to 150,000 clones in its table, and about 91% of those were observed once. The leading ten clones occupy 1.5% to 2% of the sample. The specimen was peripheral blood, collected 28 days after the second AZD1222 dose. These receptors all come from an adult who received the AZD1222 COVID-19 vaccine.

V and J are TRBV9 and TRBJ1-6, with D uncertain. Deletions cut 0 bases from V and 4 bases from J, with 8 bases between. Germline V gene data show CDR1 as SGDLS and CDR2 as YYNGEE. This CDR3 has 15 amino acids. DNA for the CDR3: TGTGCCAGCAGCGTAGGGCTCTCTTATAATTCACCCCTCCACTTT. Translated: CASSVGLSYNSPLHF.

The chain couples TRBV6-2 or TRBV6-3 to TRBJ2-2; D is uncertain. From germline, CDR1 is MNHEY and CDR2 SVGEGT. There are 13 residues in the CDR3. The germline V and J ends were trimmed by 4 bases and 3 bases, with 6 bases remaining between them. The CDR3 region is CASSSDYTGELFF. CDR3 sequence (DNA): TGTGCCAGCAGTTCTGACTACACCGGGGAGCTGTTTTTT.

The J gene is TRBJ2-3, the V gene TRBV18; the D call may be TRBD1 or TRBD2 (7 bases each). This CDR3 is built from 13 residues. V shed 8 bases and J shed 4 bases, with 13 bases lying between them. Germline CDR1 and CDR2: KGHSH and LQKENI. The CDR3 bases are TGTGCCAGCGGGAGGGGGCTCGCAGATACGCAGTATTTT. Translated: CASGRGLADTQYF.

The rearrangement joins TRBV11-2 to TRBJ2-4; no clear D gene. Germline V gives CDR1 SGHAT, CDR2 FQNNGV. The ends were cut back, 1 base at V and 8 bases at J, with 12 bases in the middle. The CDR3 has 14 amino acids. The chain's CDR3 is CASSLAPTGDIQYF. The CDR3 bases are TGTGCCAGCAGCTTAGCCCCAACTGGGGACATTCAGTACTTC.

The rearrangement links TRBV7-2 to TRBJ1-5; maybe TRBD1 (5 bases). CDR1 and CDR2 from the germline V gene are SGHTA and FQGNSA. This CDR3 comprises 15 residues. V shed 4 bases and J shed 9 bases, with 19 bases lying between them. CDR3 residues: CASSSSGGTQRPQHF. Written as DNA, the CDR3 is TGTGCCAGCAGCTCTAGTGGGGGTACCCAGCGGCCCCAGCATTTT. The entire variable domain, with the rest obtained from reference TRBV7-2 and TRBJ1-5, is as follows: GAGVSQSPSNKVTEKGKDVELRCDPISGHTALYWYRQSLGQGLEFLIYFQGNSAPDKSGLPSDRFSAERTGGSVSTLTIQRTQQEDSAVYLCASSSSGGTQRPQHFGDGTRLSIL.

This clone occurred a few times. The chain joins TRBV4-1 to TRBJ2-1; 10 positions agree with TRBD2. The germline V gene encodes CDR1 MGHRA and CDR2 YSYEKL. This CDR3 comprises 17 residues. V gave up 0 bases and J gave up 6 bases; unmatched junction bases: 8. The CDR3 bases are TGCGCCAGCAGCCAAGATAAGCGGGGGGGCCTGCTCAATGAGCAGTTCTTC. Amino acids: CASSQDKRGGLLNEQFF.

The rearrangement joins TRBV2 to TRBJ2-7; 7 positions match TRBD2. After removal of 3 bases from V and 5 bases from J, the junction contained 7 bases not matched to a gene. This CDR3 region has 14 residues. CDR1 is SNHLY and CDR2 is FYNNEI in the germline V gene. CDR3 bases: TGTGCCAGCAGTGAGGGGAGGGCCGCCGACGAGCAGTACGTC. This codes for CASSEGRAADEQYV.

This clone is a singleton in its sample. This chain links TRBV11-2 with TRBJ1-1; D remains unclear. V lost 2 bases and J 5 bases, leaving 6 bases between the germline ends. Germline CDR1 SGHAT, CDR2 FQNNGV. The CDR3 covers 12 residues. DNA for the CDR3: TGTGCCAGCAGCTTAAGGGTGACTGAAGCTTTCTTT. Translating gives CASSLRVTEAFF.

The V and J genes are TRBV5-1 and TRBJ1-4; D call uncertain. The ends were cut back, 3 bases at V and 4 bases at J, with 7 bases in the middle. The CDR3 sequence is 13 residues long. The germline V gene encodes CDR1 SGHRS and CDR2 YFSETQ. CDR3 sequence reads: CASSSLGNEKLFF. The CDR3 bases are TGCGCCAGCAGCTCCCTTGGTAATGAAAAACTGTTTTTT. Full variable domain (rest looked up from reference TRBV5-1 and TRBJ1-4): KAGVTQTPRYLIKTRGQQVTLSCSPISGHRSVSWYQQTPGQGLQFLFEYFSETQRNKGNFPGRFSGRQFSNSRSEMNVSTLELGDSALYLCASSSLGNEKLFFGSGTQLSVL.

The CDR3 reads CASSTDSGNYGYTF. In nucleotides, the CDR3 is TGTGCCAGCAGTACGGACAGTGGGAACTATGGCTACACCTTC. This rearrangement joins TRBV6-5 to TRBJ1-2, with D tentatively TRBD1 (6 bases). The germline V and J ends were trimmed by 5 bases and 2 bases, with 12 bases remaining between them. Germline assignment: CDR1 MNHEY and CDR2 SVGAGI. This CDR3 region has 14 residues.

The chain has TRBV5-1 and TRBJ2-1; D tentatively fits TRBD1 or TRBD2 (5 bases each). CDR1 and CDR2 from the germline V gene are SGHRS and YFSETQ. The V and J ends lost 0 bases and 3 bases respectively, with 10 bases between them. There are 15 residues in the CDR3. The CDR3 loop reads CASSLVGVDYNEQFF. The CDR3 region has the DNA TGCGCCAGCAGCTTGGTGGGGGTGGACTACAATGAGCAGTTCTTC.

The chain combines TRBV11-3 with TRBJ2-3; 9 nucleotides agree with TRBD1. V lost 1 base to trimming and J lost 4 bases; unmatched junction nucleotides: 15. The CDR3 is 19 amino acids. Germline CDR1 SGHNT, CDR2 YENEEA. CDR3 in amino acids: CASSLGLFTGGVMADTQYF. The CDR3, as DNA: TGTGCCAGCAGCTTAGGTCTTTTTACAGGGGGCGTAATGGCAGATACGCAGTATTTT.

V usage is TRBV20-1 and J usage is TRBJ1-2; D is ambiguous. V was shortened by 3 bases and J by 0 bases, with 11 bases between the two germline ends. Germline V gene lookup returns CDR1 DFQATT and CDR2 SNEGSKA (reference sequence). This CDR3 has 14 amino acids. The CDR3 region has the DNA TGCAGTGCTAGTCCCCAGACTTCTAACTATGGCTACACCTTC. This sequence encodes CSASPQTSNYGYTF.

The V and J genes are TRBV12-5 and TRBJ1-1; D is perhaps TRBD1 (5 bases). Between the trimmed V and J ends, which lost 7 bases and 0 bases, there was a span of 12 bases. CDR1 is LGHNT, CDR2 FRNRAP, per germline. The CDR3 consists of 14 residues. As DNA, the CDR3 is TGTGCTAGTGTCCTGTGGGGGATGAACACTGAAGCTTTCTTT. Protein: CASVLWGMNTEAFF.

This clone has a single count. The chain combines TRBV9 with TRBJ2-1; 9 nucleotides agree with TRBD2. In germline, CDR1 is SGDLS, CDR2 YYNGEE. The CDR3 contains 16 residues. Losses at the gene ends were 4 bases for V and 4 bases for J; bases not matched to a gene: 9. The CDR3 DNA reads TGTGCCAGCAGCCCGAGCCGGACTAGCGAGTACAATGAGCAGTTCTTC. Amino acids: CASSPSRTSEYNEQFF.

In regard to this clone: Other DNA sequences in the same sample also yield this CDR3. The genes are TRBV27 and TRBJ1-2; D is possibly TRBD1 (5 bases). The germline gives CDR1 MNHEY, CDR2 SMNVEV (reference sequence). Trimming took 5 bases from V and 4 from J, leaving 11 bases between them. CDR3 size: 13 residues. In DNA form, the CDR3 reads TGTGCCAGCAGTCTGGGACGCGGCTATGGCTACACCTTC. Translating it yields CASSLGRGYGYTF.

In its sample, this clone was seen a few times. The gene calls are TRBV5-4 and TRBJ2-5; maybe TRBD2 (6 bases). The germline V and J ends were trimmed by 4 bases and 7 bases, with 23 bases remaining between them. Germline V gene data show CDR1 as SGHNT and CDR2 as YYREEE (reference sequence). The CDR3 length is 16 residues. The chain's CDR3 is CASSLTSGVTVGTQYF. CDR3 bases: TGTGCCAGCAGCCTAACCTCGGGGGTGACCGTTGGGACCCAGTACTTC.

The rearrangement uses TRBV5-1 and TRBJ1-4, with D unresolved. The CDR3 runs 17 residues. CDR1 is SGHRS and CDR2 is YFSETQ in the germline V gene. Trimming removed 2 bases at V and 0 bases at J, with 14 bases between. DNA for the CDR3: TGCGCCAGCAGCTTACGGGAAATCCTTGCAACTAATGAAAAACTGTTTTTT. It specifies CASSLREILATNEKLFF.

This chain links TRBV9 with TRBJ2-5, with TRBD2 matching 7 bases. V was clipped by 4 bases and J by 4 bases; unmatched bases: 10. The CDR3 extends over 15 amino acids. From germline, CDR1 is SGDLS and CDR2 YYNGEE. CDR3 DNA: TGTGCCAGCAGCCCTTCCCCCGGGACTACAGAGACCCAGTACTTC. Its protein product is CASSPSPGTTETQYF.

The gene calls are TRBV19 and TRBJ2-1; 11 bases map to TRBD2. The germline V gene encodes CDR1 LNHDA and CDR2 SQIVND (reference sequence). V lost 5 bases and J lost 2; bases outside the gene matches: 8. The CDR3 spans 17 residues. The CDR3 loop is CASSSTSGGDPYNEQFF. CDR3 bases: TGTGCCAGTAGTTCCACTAGCGGGGGCGACCCCTACAATGAGCAGTTCTTC.

This chain joins TRBV25-1 and TRBJ1-4; tentatively, D is TRBD1 (5 bases). The ends were cut back, 6 bases at V and 8 bases at J, with 10 bases in the middle. Germline V CDR1 and CDR2: MGHDK, SYGVNS. The CDR3 extends over 12 amino acids. DNA for the CDR3: TGTGCCAGCAGCAGGGTTGAGGAAAAACTGTTTTTT. Translation gives CASSRVEEKLFF. Full variable domain (remainder filled in from reference TRBV25-1 and TRBJ1-4): EADIYQTPRYLVIGTGKKITLECSQTMGHDKMYWYQQDPGMELHLIHYSYGVNSTEKGDLSSESTVSRIRTEHFPLTLESARPSHTSQYLCASSRVEEKLFFGSGTQLSVL.

The chain recombines TRBV18 with TRBJ2-7, with D hard to call. Trimming took off 3 bases at V and 2 bases at J, with 8 bases between the two ends. The germline V gene encodes CDR1 KGHSH and CDR2 LQKENI. This CDR3 comprises 13 residues. CDR3 protein: CASSPGITYEQYV. In DNA, the CDR3 is TGTGCCAGCTCACCGGGGATAACCTACGAGCAGTACGTC.

The chain employs TRBV14 and TRBJ1-4; possible D gene TRBD1, 6 bases. The length of the CDR3 is 15 residues. Deletions cut 0 bases from V and 10 bases from J, with 15 bases between. In germline, CDR1 is SGHDN, CDR2 FVKESK. The CDR3 loop reads CASSQDSQGSGKLFF. The DNA for the CDR3 is TGTGCCAGCAGCCAAGACTCACAGGGATCAGGAAAACTGTTTTTT.

The chain is built from TRBV5-6 and TRBJ1-2; TRBD1 matches 7 bases. Germline CDR1 SGHDT, CDR2 YYEEEE. This CDR3 contains 14 residues. The V and J ends lost 7 bases and 2 bases, in that order; junction bases with no gene match: 8. The DNA of the CDR3 is TGTGCCAGCTTTCCAGGAGGGGGCAACTATGGCTACACCTTC. Residues: CASFPGGGNYGYTF.

In nucleotides, the CDR3 is TGTGCCAGCAGCTTTACCCCCGAAGAGACCCAGTACTTC. Its translation is CASSFTPEETQYF. The genes are TRBV5-4 and TRBJ2-5, with no clear D. Trimming removed 2 bases from V and 3 bases from J, with 8 bases in between. Per germline, CDR1 SGHNT and CDR2 YYREEE (reference sequence). This CDR3 contains 13 residues.

The chain has TRBV5-1 and TRBJ2-1; 7 nucleotides match TRBD2. This CDR3 is built from 15 residues. V shed 4 bases, J shed 3 bases, and the junction held 7 bases outside the gene matches. From germline, CDR1 is SGHRS and CDR2 YFSETQ. The CDR3 DNA sequence: TGCGCCAGCAGCGACTTGGGGGGGAGCTACAATGAGCAGTTCTTC. Translating gives CASSDLGGSYNEQFF.

The chain combines TRBV6-4 with TRBJ2-3; maybe TRBD2 (6 bases). This CDR3 comprises 13 residues. With 5 bases removed from V and 1 base from J, the gap between germline ends came to 7 bases. CDR1 and CDR2 (germline): MRHNA, SNTAGT. DNA of the CDR3: TGTGCCAGCAGTTCTAGCGGCACAGATACGCAGTATTTT. Protein sequence: CASSSSGTDTQYF.

This clone appeared once. J is TRBJ1-2 and V is TRBV4-1; TRBD1 agrees at 8 bases. After removal of 1 base from V and 2 bases from J, the junction contained 6 bases not matched to a gene. The CDR3 runs to 16 residues. The germline V gene has CDR1 MGHRA and CDR2 YSYEKL. Here the CDR3 DNA reads TGCGCCAGCAGCCAAGGCCCTGGACAGGGCAACTATGGCTACACCTTC. It yields the protein CASSQGPGQGNYGYTF.

The chain has TRBV6-2 or TRBV6-3 and TRBJ1-4; TRBD1 is a possible D gene (6 bases). CDR1 is MNHEY and CDR2 is SVGEGT in the germline V gene. V lost 4 bases and J 8 bases, leaving 17 bases between the germline ends. The CDR3 runs to 15 residues. The CDR3 nucleotides read TGTGCCAGCAGTTCCCCCGGGGGGGGGCGCGAAAAACTGTTTTTT. It codes for CASSSPGGGREKLFF.

The chain recombines TRBV11-2 with TRBJ2-2; D not certain. Trimming took 0 bases from V and 1 from J, leaving 0 bases between them. The CDR3 loop spans 13 amino acids. Germline-derived CDR1 and CDR2 are SGHAT and FQNNGV. The CDR3 sequence: CASSLENTGELFF. As DNA, the CDR3 is TGTGCCAGCAGCTTAGAGAACACCGGGGAGCTGTTTTTT.

The rearrangement links TRBV19 to TRBJ2-5; 7 bases match TRBD2. Trimming took 6 bases from V and 0 from J; bases not matched to a gene: 16. This CDR3 is built from 18 residues. CDR1 is LNHDA and CDR2 is SQIVND in the germline V gene (reference sequence). For the CDR3, the DNA is TGTGCCAGTAGGAGAGGAGGCCCTGGGGGGGTGTACCAAGAGACCCAGTACTTC. It yields the protein CASRRGGPGGVYQETQYF.